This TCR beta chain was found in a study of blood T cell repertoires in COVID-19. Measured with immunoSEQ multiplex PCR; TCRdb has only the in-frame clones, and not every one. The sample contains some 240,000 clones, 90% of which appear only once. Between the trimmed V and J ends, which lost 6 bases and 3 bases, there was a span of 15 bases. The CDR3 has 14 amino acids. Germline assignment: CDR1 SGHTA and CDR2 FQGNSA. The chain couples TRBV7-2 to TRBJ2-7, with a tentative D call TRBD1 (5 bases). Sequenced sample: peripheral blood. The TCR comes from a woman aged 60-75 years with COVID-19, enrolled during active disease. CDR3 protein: CASRPDRGIYEQYF. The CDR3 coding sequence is TGTGCCAGCAGGCCGGATAGGGGTATCTACGAGCAGTACTTC.